This is a list of T cell receptor beta chains from one sample in a study of blood T cells in healthy people across ages. TCRdb fed the 5' RACE reads into MiXCR, producing one record per CDR3 protein. The sample consists of under 2 million distinct CDR3 sequences, about 31% of them appearing once. Material for sequencing was blood. These receptors were collected from a woman under 40 in good health. The CDR3 runs from the conserved cysteine through the conserved F or W. A D gene is named only where the DNA matches it firmly. The size of a clone is reported for some rows only, either as once, few or many, or as a class for expanded clones.

clone_size j_call d_call v_call cdr3_nt cdr3_aa
- TRBJ2-1 - TRBV7-9 TGTGCCAGCAGCTTAACCATAAACACAGACTCCTACAATGAGCAGTTCTTC CASSLTINTDSYNEQFF
- TRBJ2-3 TRBD2 TRBV20-1 TGCAGTGCTTCACTAACGGGAGGCCTGGATGCGCAGTATTTT CSASLTGGLDAQYF
few TRBJ2-5 TRBD2 TRBV27 TGTGCCAGCAGTTTCGCGGGGGGGACAGCCCAAGAGACCCAGTACTTC CASSFAGGTAQETQYF
- TRBJ2-7 - TRBV10-3 TGTGCCATCAGTGAGTCGACAGCAAAGCCCTACGAGCAGTACTTC CAISESTAKPYEQYF
many TRBJ2-1 - TRBV7-2 TGTGCCAGCAGCCCCGACCTAGCGAGAGGCGATGAGCAGTTCTTC CASSPDLARGDEQFF
- TRBJ2-7 TRBD1 TRBV27 TGTGCCAGCAGGAGGGGGCGGTCCTACGAGCAGTACTTC CASRRGRSYEQYF
few TRBJ2-7 - TRBV4-1 TGCGCCAGCAGCCCAGGGATTAAAGGCGAGCAGTACTTC CASSPGIKGEQYF
few TRBJ1-1 TRBD1 TRBV11-2 TGTGCCAGCAGCTTAGAGGGACAGGGCATCCCGGGCGCTGAAGCTTTCTTT CASSLEGQGIPGAEAFF
- TRBJ2-1 TRBD2 TRBV2 TGTGCCAGCAGTGATTCTAGCGGGTTACTTTACAATGAGCAGTTCTTC CASSDSSGLLYNEQFF
few TRBJ2-5 TRBD1 TRBV6-1 TGTGCCAGCAGCCCGGGACAGGGATTGGCGGAGACCCAGTACTTC CASSPGQGLAETQYF
many TRBJ2-3 TRBD2 TRBV6-2/TRBV6-3 TGTGCCAGCAGTTATAACCCCAGCGGGGGCTACACAGATACGCAGTATTTT CASSYNPSGGYTDTQYF
- TRBJ2-3 - TRBV15 TGTGCCACCAGCAGAGTGGCTCGAGATACGCAGTATTTT CATSRVARDTQYF
many TRBJ2-7 - TRBV21-1 TGTGCCAGCAGCAAAGCGGGGACCACCCGGGATTACGAGCAGTACTTC CASSKAGTTRDYEQYF
- TRBJ2-1 - TRBV7-2 TGTGCCAGCAGCTTGAGAGGCGGGCCGAATGAGCAGTTCTTC CASSLRGGPNEQFF
few TRBJ1-5 - TRBV6-5 TGTGCCAGCAGGCGGGGTCCCGATCAGCCCCAGCATTTT CASRRGPDQPQHF
- TRBJ1-1 TRBD1 TRBV20-1 TGCAGTGCTAGAGGGGGTTACAGGGGGCTGGGTAGCATGAACACTGAAGCTTTCTTT CSARGGYRGLGSMNTEAFF
- TRBJ1-1 - TRBV29-1 TGCAGCGTATTACAGGGTAGGACTGAAGCTTTCTTT CSVLQGRTEAFF
few TRBJ2-1 TRBD2 TRBV20-1 TGCAGTGCTACCGCGGGACTAGCGGGGGCCGGATCCTACAATGAGCAGTTCTTC CSATAGLAGAGSYNEQFF
- TRBJ2-4 TRBD2 TRBV4-1 TGCGCCAGCAGCCAAGCTGGACTAGCGGGGTTCTACGGGCAGTACTTC CASSQAGLAGFYGQYF
few TRBJ2-6 - TRBV5-6 TGTGCCAGCAGCTTGGCGGGCTCGGCTGGGGCCAACGTCCTGACTTTC CASSLAGSAGANVLTF
once TRBJ1-1 - TRBV10-3 TGTGCCATCAGTGATGAACAGAACACTGAAGCTTTCTTT CAISDEQNTEAFF
few TRBJ2-3 TRBD1 TRBV2 TGTGCCAGCAGTGGGAGGGACAGGGAGTATGATACGCAGTATTTT CASSGRDREYDTQYF
few TRBJ1-5 - TRBV10-3 TGTGCCATCAGTGAACAGGCTTATAGCAATCAGCCCCAGCATTTT CAISEQAYSNQPQHF
- TRBJ2-2 - TRBV6-5 TGTGCCAGCAGCCCCGAATGGGGCGCGAACACCGGGGAGCTGTTTTTT CASSPEWGANTGELFF
- TRBJ2-5 - TRBV20-1 TGCAGTGCTGTAAAGGAGACCCGGTACTTC CSAVKETRYF
once TRBJ2-5 TRBD1 TRBV20-1 TGCAGTGCTAGCGGGACAGCCGGAGAGACCCAGTACTTC CSASGTAGETQYF
few TRBJ2-3 - TRBV7-3 TGTGCCAGCAGCAGCTCTTCAGCATCGGTGGCAGATACGCAGTATTTT CASSSSSASVADTQYF
- TRBJ2-5 TRBD2 TRBV4-1 TGCGCCAGCAGCCAAGTCGGACTAGCGGGAGAAGAGACCCAGTACTTC CASSQVGLAGEETQYF
- TRBJ1-2 - TRBV27 TGTGCCAGCAGTTTATCCCCAACTCGGGGCTACACCTTC CASSLSPTRGYTF
- TRBJ2-5 TRBD2 TRBV7-8 TGTGCCAGCAGCCCAATCGGTGGGACTAGCGGGGGGGAGTACCAAGAGACCCAGTACTTC CASSPIGGTSGGEYQETQYF
- TRBJ1-2 TRBD1 TRBV10-3 TGTGCCATCAGTCTGGACAGGGACTATGGCTACACCTTC CAISLDRDYGYTF
few TRBJ2-6 - TRBV15 TGTGCCACCAGCACCCCTGGGCGATCTGGGGCCAACGTCCTGACTTTC CATSTPGRSGANVLTF
- TRBJ2-3 - TRBV27 TGTGCCAGCAGTTTCGGTAGAAGTTTTCTGGAGTATTTT CASSFGRSFLEYF
- TRBJ1-1 TRBD1 TRBV10-3 TGTGCCATCACCGGGACAGGGGAAACTGAAGCTTTCTTT CAITGTGETEAFF
many TRBJ2-2 - TRBV27 TGTGCCAGCAGTTTACGGAACCGAGGGACCGGGGAGCTGTTTTTT CASSLRNRGTGELFF
- TRBJ2-7 TRBD1 TRBV4-1 TGCGCCAGCAGCCTCGGAGGACAGGGGGCTAACGGCGAGCAGTACTTC CASSLGGQGANGEQYF
few TRBJ2-5 - TRBV4-1 TGCGCCAGCAGCCAAAATATAGCCGCGGAGACCCAGTACTTC CASSQNIAAETQYF
few TRBJ2-4 TRBD2 TRBV7-2 TGTGCCAGCAGCCTCCCGGGGGGGACCAAAAACATTCAGTACTTC CASSLPGGTKNIQYF
few TRBJ1-6 - TRBV25-1 TGTGCCAGCAGCTGGGCAGAATCACCCCTCCACTTT CASSWAESPLHF
- TRBJ1-5 TRBD1 TRBV6-1 TGTGCCAGCAGAAGGCCGGGACAGGGCCCTGGTCATAGCAATCAGCCCCAGCATTTT CASRRPGQGPGHSNQPQHF
few TRBJ2-3 - TRBV7-8 TGTGCCAGCAGCTTAACCCCCCTAAGGAGGGCTTCAGATACGCAGTATTTT CASSLTPLRRASDTQYF
few TRBJ2-7 TRBD1 TRBV11-2 TGTGCCAGCAGCTCGATCCGGGACAGGACCTACGAGCAGTACTTC CASSSIRDRTYEQYF
- TRBJ2-7 TRBD1 TRBV20-1 TGCAGTGCTAGAGATCCGGACAGGCAGCCCTACGAGCAGTACTTC CSARDPDRQPYEQYF
few TRBJ2-7 - TRBV7-9 TGTGCCAGCAAGATTGGGGACGAGCAGTACTTC CASKIGDEQYF
few TRBJ2-7 TRBD2 TRBV4-2 TGTGCCAGCAGCCAAGACCTGGAGGTTAGCGGGAGTCTGGAGGAGCAGTACTTC CASSQDLEVSGSLEEQYF
few TRBJ2-3 TRBD1 TRBV4-2 TGTGCCAGCAGCCAAGACTGGGACAGGGGTTCAGATACGCAGTATTTT CASSQDWDRGSDTQYF
- TRBJ2-3 TRBD2 TRBV20-1 TGCAGTGCTAGCGGACGGGAGGAGGCAAATACGCAGTATTTT CSASGREEANTQYF
- TRBJ2-1 TRBD1 TRBV5-6 TGTGCCAGCGGCTTGCTGGACAGGGGGCAGTGGAATGAGCAGTTCTTC CASGLLDRGQWNEQFF
few TRBJ1-4 TRBD1 TRBV20-1 TGCAGTGCTCGCAGGGGGCGCGGAGCCTTTGATGAAAAACTGTTTTTT CSARRGRGAFDEKLFF
many TRBJ2-2 - TRBV5-5 TGTGCCAGCACCCGAGCAGGGCCCGGGGAGCTGTTTTTT CASTRAGPGELFF
- TRBJ2-5 - TRBV11-2 TGTGCCAGCAGCTTAGCCTTCCAGGAGCTCCTACAAGAGACCCAGTACTTC CASSLAFQELLQETQYF
- TRBJ1-5 TRBD1 TRBV30 TGTGCCTGGAGTGGCCGGGACAGGGGGAATCAGCCCCAGCATTTT CAWSGRDRGNQPQHF
- TRBJ2-5 TRBD2 TRBV6-5 TGTGCCAGCAGGGGCTTAGGACTAGCGGGAGTGGAGGAGCAGTACTTC CASRGLGLAGVEEQYF
- TRBJ2-1 - TRBV5-1 TGCGCCAGCAGCTTGGGGACAGGGAGGGTCAGTGAGCAGTTCTTC CASSLGTGRVSEQFF
- TRBJ2-7 - TRBV3-1 TGTGCCAGCAGCTATACCGGTCAGGGAAGCTCCTACGAGCAGTACTTC CASSYTGQGSSYEQYF
few TRBJ1-4 - TRBV25-1 TGTGCCAGCAGTGAATCAGAGGGGGAAAAACTGTTTTTT CASSESEGEKLFF
- TRBJ1-1 - TRBV4-2 TGTGCCAGCAGCCAAGTCGGGCAGCCCTACACTGAAGCTTTCTTT CASSQVGQPYTEAFF